This T cell receptor (beta chain) was obtained from a study of T cells in Graves' hyperthyroidism and ophthalmopathy. Amplified TCR beta CDR3 regions derived from RNA transcripts. HTBI primers drove first-round RT-PCR of the TCR CDR3. One entry per CDR3 protein, called by TCRdb with MiXCR from the multiplex PCR reads. The sample has some 560,000 distinct CDR3 sequences; 15% to 18% are singletons. The germline V and J ends were trimmed by 7 bases and 0 bases, with 12 bases remaining between them. Germline loops: CDR1 MGHDK, CDR2 SYGVNS. The CDR3 totals 15 residues. This clonotype appeared once. The specimen was blood. The J gene is TRBJ2-2, the V gene TRBV25-1; a weak D match, TRBD2 (5 bases). The clonotype originates from a woman aged 25 to 45 with Graves' hyperthyroidism. DNA of the CDR3: TGTGCCAGCACCCCGTGGGAGTCGAACACCGGGGAGCTGTTTTTT. Translation: CASTPWESNTGELFF. The full variable domain, in which reference TRBV25-1 and TRBJ2-2 provide the parts outside the CDR3, is EADIYQTPRYLVIGTGKKITLECSQTMGHDKMYWYQQDPGMELHLIHYSYGVNSTEKGDLSSESTVSRIRTEHFPLTLESARPSHTSQYLCASTPWESNTGELFFGEGSRLTVL.